Sequencing of this T cell receptor (beta chain) was carried out in a study of blood T cell repertoires in COVID-19. Allocation to cohorts depended on clinical history reported by the participants. Donors of Cohort 3 who recovered were those that had two negative PCRs, clearance, or symptom resolution. Looked up from germline, CDR1 is LGHDT and CDR2 is YNNKEL (reference sequence). This CDR3 is 16 amino acids long. Trimming at V came to 0 bases and at J to 4 bases, leaving 8 bases not matched to a gene. This table comes from immunoSEQ multiplex PCR, and its TCRdb copy is limited to in-frame clones, with some not included. The sample includes about 220,000 clones, around 89% seen only once; the top ten take roughly 2.8%.

The rearrangement joins TRBV3-1 (or the pseudogene TRBV3-2) to TRBJ2-7, with TRBD2 identical over 8 bases. The specimen sequenced was PBMCs or T cells enriched from blood (not recorded which). The origin of this receptor is a woman in her thirties who had recovered from COVID-19. CDR3 sequence reads: CASSQDLPRGAYEQYF. The CDR3 DNA reads as TGTGCCAGCAGCCAAGATCTTCCGCGGGGGGCTTACGAGCAGTACTTC.